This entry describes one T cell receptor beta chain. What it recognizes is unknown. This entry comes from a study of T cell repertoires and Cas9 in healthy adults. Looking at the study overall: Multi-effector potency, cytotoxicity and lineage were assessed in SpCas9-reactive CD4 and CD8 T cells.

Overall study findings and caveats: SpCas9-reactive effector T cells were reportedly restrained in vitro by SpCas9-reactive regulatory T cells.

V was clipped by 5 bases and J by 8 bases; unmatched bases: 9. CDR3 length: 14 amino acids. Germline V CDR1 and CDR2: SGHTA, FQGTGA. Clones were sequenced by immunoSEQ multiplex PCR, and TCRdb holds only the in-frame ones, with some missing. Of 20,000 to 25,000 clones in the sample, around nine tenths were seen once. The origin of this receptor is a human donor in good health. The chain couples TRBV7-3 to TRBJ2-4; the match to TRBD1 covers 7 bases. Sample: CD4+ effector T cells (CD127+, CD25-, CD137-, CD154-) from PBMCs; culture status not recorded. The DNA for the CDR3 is TGTGCCAGCAGCCGGGACAGTCCTGGGGACATTCAGTACTTC. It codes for CASSRDSPGDIQYF.